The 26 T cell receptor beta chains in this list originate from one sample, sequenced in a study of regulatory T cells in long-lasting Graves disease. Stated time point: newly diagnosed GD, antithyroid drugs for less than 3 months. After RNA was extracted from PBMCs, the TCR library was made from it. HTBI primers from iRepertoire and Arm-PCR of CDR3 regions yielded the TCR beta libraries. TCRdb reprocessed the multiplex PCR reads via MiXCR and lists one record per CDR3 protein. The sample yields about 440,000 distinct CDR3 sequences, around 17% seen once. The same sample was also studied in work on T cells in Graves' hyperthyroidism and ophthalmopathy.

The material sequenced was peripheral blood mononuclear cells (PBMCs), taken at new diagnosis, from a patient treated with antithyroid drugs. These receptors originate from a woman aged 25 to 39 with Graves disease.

DNA of the CDR3: TGTGCCAGCAGGACAGGGACAGGGGGCTTCGAGACCCAGTACTTC. As protein: CASRTGTGGFETQYF. This chain joins TRBV28 and TRBJ2-5; 12 nucleotides agree with TRBD1. In germline, CDR1 is MDHEN, CDR2 SYDVKM. This CDR3 is 15 amino acids long. The V and J ends lost 6 bases and 5 bases, in that order; junction bases with no gene match: 7.

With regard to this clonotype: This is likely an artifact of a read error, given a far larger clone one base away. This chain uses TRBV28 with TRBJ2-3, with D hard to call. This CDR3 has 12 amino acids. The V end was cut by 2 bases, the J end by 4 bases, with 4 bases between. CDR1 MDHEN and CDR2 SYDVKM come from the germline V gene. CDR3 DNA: TGTGCCAGCAGTTTAACCCCAGATACGCAGTATTTT. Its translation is CASSLTPDTQYF.

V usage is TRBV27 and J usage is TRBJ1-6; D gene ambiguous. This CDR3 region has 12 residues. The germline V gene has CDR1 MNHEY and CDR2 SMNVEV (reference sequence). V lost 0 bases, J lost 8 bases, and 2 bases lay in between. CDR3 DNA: TGTGCCAGCAGTTTATCCGATTCACCCCTCCACTTT. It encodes CASSLSDSPLHF.

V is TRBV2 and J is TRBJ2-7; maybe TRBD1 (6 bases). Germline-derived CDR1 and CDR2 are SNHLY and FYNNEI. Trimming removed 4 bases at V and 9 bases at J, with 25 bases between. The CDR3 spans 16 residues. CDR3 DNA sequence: TGTGCCAGCAGTGTGGACAGATCATATCAACCTCGGGCGCAGTACTTC. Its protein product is CASSVDRSYQPRAQYF.

CDR3 nucleotide sequence: TGCGCCAGCAGTGACGAATACAATGAGCAGTTCTTC. The encoded protein is CASSDEYNEQFF. The chain links TRBV10-2 to TRBJ2-1; no clear D gene. The V end lost 3 bases, the J end lost 4 bases, and 4 bases lay between the germline ends. Germline V lookup: CDR1 WSHSY, CDR2 SAAADI. The CDR3 spans 12 residues.

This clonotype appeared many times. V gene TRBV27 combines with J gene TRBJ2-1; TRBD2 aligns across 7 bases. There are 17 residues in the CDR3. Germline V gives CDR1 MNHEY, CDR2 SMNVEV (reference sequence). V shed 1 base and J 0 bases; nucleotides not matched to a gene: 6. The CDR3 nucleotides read TGTGCCAGCAGTTTATGGGAGGGAGGGCTCTCCTACAATGAGCAGTTCTTC. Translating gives CASSLWEGGLSYNEQFF.

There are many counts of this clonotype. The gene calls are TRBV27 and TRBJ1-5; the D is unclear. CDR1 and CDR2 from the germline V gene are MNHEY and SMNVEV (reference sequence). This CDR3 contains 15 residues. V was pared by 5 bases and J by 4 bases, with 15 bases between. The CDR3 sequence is CASSVNGQVNQPQHF. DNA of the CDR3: TGTGCCAGCAGTGTGAATGGCCAGGTAAATCAGCCCCAGCATTTT.

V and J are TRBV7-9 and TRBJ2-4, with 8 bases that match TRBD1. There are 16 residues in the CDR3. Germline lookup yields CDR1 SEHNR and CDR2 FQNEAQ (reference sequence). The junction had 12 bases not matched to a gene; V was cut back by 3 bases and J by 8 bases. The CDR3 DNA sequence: TGTGCCAGCAGCTTCCCGGCAGGGGGCGGTTGGGACATTCAGTACTTC. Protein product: CASSFPAGGGWDIQYF.

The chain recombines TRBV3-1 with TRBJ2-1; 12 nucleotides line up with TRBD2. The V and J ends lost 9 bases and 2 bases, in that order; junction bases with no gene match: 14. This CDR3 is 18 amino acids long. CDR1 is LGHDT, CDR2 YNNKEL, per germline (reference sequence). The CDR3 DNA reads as TGTGCCAGTCGCTCCGGGGGACTAGCGGGCGGGACCTACAATGAGCAGTTCTTC. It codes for CASRSGGLAGGTYNEQFF.

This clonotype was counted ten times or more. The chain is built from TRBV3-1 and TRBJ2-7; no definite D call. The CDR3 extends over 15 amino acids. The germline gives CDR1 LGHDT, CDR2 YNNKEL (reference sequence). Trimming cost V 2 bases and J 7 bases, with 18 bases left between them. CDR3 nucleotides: TGTGCCAGCAGCCAAATTCCCAAAGGCTACGGGGAGCAGTACTTC. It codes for CASSQIPKGYGEQYF.

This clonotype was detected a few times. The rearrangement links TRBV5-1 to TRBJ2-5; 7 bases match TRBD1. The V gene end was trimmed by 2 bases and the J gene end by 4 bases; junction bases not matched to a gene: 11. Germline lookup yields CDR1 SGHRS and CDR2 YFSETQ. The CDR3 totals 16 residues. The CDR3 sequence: CASSFRDSRSGETQYF. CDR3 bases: TGCGCCAGCAGCTTTAGGGACAGTAGGTCGGGAGAGACCCAGTACTTC. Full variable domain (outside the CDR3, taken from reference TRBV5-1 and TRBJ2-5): KAGVTQTPRYLIKTRGQQVTLSCSPISGHRSVSWYQQTPGQGLQFLFEYFSETQRNKGNFPGRFSGRQFSNSRSEMNVSTLELGDSALYLCASSFRDSRSGETQYFGPGTRLLVL.

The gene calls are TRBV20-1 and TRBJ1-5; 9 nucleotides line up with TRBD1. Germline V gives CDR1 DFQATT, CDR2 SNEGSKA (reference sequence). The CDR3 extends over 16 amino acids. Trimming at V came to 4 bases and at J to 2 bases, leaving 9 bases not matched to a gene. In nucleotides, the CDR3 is TGCAGTGCTACTCCCTCGGACAGGGGAGGCAATCAGCCCCAGCATTTT. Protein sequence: CSATPSDRGGNQPQHF.

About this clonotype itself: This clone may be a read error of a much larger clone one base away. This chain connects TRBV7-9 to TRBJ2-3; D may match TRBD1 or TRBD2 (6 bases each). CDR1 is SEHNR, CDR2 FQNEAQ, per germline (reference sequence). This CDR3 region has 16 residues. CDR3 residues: CASSPPGAERTGTQYF. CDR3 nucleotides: TGTGCCAGCAGCCCCCCGGGGGCGGAGCGCACAGGTACGCAGTATTTT.

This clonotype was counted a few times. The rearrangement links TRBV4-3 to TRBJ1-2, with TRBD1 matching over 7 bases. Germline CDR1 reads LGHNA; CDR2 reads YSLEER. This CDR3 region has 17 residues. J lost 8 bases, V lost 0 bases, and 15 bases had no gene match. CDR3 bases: TGCGCCAGCAGCCAAGATGTAGGCGACAGGGTTTTTAACGGCTACACCTTC. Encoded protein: CASSQDVGDRVFNGYTF.

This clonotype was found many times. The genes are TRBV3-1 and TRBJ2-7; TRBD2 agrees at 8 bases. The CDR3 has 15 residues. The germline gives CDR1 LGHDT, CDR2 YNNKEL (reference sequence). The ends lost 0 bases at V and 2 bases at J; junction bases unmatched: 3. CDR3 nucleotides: TGTGCCAGCAGCCAAGAACAACTAGCGGCCTACGAGCAGTACTTC. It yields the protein CASSQEQLAAYEQYF.

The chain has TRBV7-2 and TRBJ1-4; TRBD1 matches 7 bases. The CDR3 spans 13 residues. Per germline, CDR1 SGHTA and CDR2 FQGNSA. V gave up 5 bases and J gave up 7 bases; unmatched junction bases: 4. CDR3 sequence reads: CASSLTGREKLFF. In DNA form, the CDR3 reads TGTGCCAGCAGCCTGACAGGGCGTGAAAAACTGTTTTTT.

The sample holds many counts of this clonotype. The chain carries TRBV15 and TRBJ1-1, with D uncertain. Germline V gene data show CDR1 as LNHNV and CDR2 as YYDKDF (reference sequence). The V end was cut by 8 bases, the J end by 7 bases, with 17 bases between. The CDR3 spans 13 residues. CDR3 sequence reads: CATSRVAELEAFF. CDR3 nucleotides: TGTGCCACCTCTAGGGTCGCGGAGCTTGAAGCTTTCTTT.

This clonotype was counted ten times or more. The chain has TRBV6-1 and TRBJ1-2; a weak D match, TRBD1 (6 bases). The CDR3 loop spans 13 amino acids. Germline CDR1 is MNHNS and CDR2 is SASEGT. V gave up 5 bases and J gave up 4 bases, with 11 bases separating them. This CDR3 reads CASSQGQTYGYTF. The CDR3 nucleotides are TGTGCCAGCAGTCAGGGACAAACCTATGGCTACACCTTC.

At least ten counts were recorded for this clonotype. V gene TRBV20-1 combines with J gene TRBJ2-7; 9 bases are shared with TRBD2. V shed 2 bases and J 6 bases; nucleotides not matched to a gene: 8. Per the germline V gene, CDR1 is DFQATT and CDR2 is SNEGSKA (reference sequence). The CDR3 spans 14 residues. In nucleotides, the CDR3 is TGCAGTGCTAGAAGTTGGCGGGAGGGCCTCGAGCAGTACTTC. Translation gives CSARSWREGLEQYF.

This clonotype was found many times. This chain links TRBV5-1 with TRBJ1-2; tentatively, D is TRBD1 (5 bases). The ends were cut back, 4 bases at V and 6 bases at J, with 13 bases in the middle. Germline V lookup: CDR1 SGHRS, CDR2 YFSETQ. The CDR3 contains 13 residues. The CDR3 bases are TGCGCCAGCAGCCAATCGAGGGGAAATGGCTACACCTTC. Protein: CASSQSRGNGYTF. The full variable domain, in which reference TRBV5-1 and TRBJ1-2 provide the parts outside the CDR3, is KAGVTQTPRYLIKTRGQQVTLSCSPISGHRSVSWYQQTPGQGLQFLFEYFSETQRNKGNFPGRFSGRQFSNSRSEMNVSTLELGDSALYLCASSQSRGNGYTFGSGTRLTVV.

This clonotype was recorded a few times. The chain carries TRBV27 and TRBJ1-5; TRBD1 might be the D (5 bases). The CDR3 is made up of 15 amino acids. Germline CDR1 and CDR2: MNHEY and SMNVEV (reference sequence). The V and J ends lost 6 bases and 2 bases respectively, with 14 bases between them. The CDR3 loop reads CASRRGGTRNQPQHF. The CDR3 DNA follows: TGTGCCAGCAGGCGGGGGGGGACCCGCAATCAGCCCCAGCATTTT.

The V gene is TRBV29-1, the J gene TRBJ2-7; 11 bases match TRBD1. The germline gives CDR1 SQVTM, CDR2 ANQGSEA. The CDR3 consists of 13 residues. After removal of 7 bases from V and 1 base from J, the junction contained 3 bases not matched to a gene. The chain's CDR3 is CSGGQGESYEQYF. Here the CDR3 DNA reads TGCAGCGGGGGACAGGGGGAGTCCTACGAGCAGTACTTC.

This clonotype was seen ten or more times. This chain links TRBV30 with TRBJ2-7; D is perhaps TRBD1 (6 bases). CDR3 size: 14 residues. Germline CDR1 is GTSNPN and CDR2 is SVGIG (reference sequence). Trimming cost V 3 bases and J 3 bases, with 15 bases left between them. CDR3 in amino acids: CAWRPTGNDYEQYF. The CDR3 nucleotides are TGTGCCTGGAGGCCGACAGGCAACGACTACGAGCAGTACTTC.

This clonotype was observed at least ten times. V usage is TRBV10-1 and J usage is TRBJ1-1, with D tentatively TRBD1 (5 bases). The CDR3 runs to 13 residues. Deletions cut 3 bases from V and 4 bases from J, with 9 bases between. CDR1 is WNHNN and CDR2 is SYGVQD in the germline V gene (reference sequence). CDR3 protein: CASSDRGITEAFF. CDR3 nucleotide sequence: TGCGCCAGCAGTGACCGGGGGATCACTGAAGCTTTCTTT.

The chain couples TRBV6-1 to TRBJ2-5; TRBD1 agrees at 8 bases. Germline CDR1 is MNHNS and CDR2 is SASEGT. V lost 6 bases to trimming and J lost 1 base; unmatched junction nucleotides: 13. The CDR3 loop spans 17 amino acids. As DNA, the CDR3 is TGTGCCAGCAGCCAAAGGGGTCCCGGACAGGGCCAAGAGACCCAGTACTTC. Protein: CASSQRGPGQGQETQYF.

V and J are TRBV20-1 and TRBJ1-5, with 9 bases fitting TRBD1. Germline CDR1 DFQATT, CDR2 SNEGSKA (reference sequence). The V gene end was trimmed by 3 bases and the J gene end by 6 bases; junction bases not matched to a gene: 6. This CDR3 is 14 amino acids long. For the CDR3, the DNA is TGCAGTGCTAGTAGAACAGGGGGCAGTCAGCCCCAGCATTTT. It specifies CSASRTGGSQPQHF.